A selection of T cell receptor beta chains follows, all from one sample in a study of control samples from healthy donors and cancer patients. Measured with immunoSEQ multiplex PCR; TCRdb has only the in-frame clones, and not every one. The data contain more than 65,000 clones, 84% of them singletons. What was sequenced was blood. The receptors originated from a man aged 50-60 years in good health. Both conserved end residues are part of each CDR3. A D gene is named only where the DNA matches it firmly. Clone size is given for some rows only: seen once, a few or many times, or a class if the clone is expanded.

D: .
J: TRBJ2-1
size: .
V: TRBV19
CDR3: CATKGTPYSYNEQFF
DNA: TGTGCCACTAAGGGGACTCCATACTCCTACAATGAGCAGTTCTTC

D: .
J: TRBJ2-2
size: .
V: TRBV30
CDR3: CAWMGPGNTGELFF
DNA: TGTGCCTGGATGGGACCGGGCAATACCGGGGAGCTGTTTTTT

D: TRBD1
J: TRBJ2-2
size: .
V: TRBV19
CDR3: CASMGQGRTTGELFF
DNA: TGTGCCAGTATGGGACAGGGTCGTACCACCGGGGAGCTGTTTTTT

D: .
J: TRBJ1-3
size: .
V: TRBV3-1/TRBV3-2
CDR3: CASSQDSSGNTIYF
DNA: TGTGCCAGCAGTCAGGACAGCTCTGGAAACACCATATATTTT

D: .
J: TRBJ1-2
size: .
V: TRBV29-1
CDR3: CSVERGRDGYGYTF
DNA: TGCAGCGTTGAAAGGGGCAGGGATGGCTATGGCTACACCTTC

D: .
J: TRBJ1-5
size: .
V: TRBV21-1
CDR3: CATGGTASSGNQPQHF
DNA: TGTGCCACTGGCGGGACAGCCTCTTCTGGCAATCAGCCCCAGCATTTT

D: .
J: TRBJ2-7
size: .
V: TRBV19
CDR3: CASSIVGGEQYF
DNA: TGTGCCAGTAGTATAGTGGGTGGCGAGCAGTACTTC

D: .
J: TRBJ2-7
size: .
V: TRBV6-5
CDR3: CASRKRYEQYF
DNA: TGTGCCAGCAGGAAGCGCTACGAGCAGTACTTC

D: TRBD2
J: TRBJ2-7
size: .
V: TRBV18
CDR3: CASSPRLAGGPYEQYF
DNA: TGTGCCAGCTCACCAAGACTAGCGGGAGGGCCCTACGAGCAGTACTTC

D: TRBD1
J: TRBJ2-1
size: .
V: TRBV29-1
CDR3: CSVYPGQGGNEQFF
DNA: TGCAGCGTTTACCCTGGACAGGGGGGGAATGAGCAGTTCTTC

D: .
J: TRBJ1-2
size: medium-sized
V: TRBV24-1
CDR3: CATSEPGADRYGYTF
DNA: TGTGCCACCAGTGAACCCGGGGCGGACCGCTATGGCTACACCTTC

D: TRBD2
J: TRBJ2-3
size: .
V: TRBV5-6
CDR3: CASSPEPTSGRPTDTQYF
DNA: TGTGCCAGCAGCCCCGAGCCGACTAGCGGGAGACCCACAGATACGCAGTATTTT

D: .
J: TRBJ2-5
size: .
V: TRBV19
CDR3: CASSINLQETQYF
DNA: TGTGCCAGTAGTATAAACCTCCAAGAGACCCAGTACTTC

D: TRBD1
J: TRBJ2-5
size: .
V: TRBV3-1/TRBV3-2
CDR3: CASSRSPGQMYQETQYF
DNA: TGTGCCAGCAGCCGCTCCCCGGGACAGATGTACCAAGAGACCCAGTACTTC

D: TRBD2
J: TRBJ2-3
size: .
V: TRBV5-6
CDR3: CASTPSAGGGTQYF
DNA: TGTGCCAGCACCCCCTCTGCGGGGGGGGGTACGCAGTATTTT

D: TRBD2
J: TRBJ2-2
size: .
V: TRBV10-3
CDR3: CAISGTSGRSAGELFF
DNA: TGTGCCATCAGTGGGACTAGCGGGAGATCGGCCGGGGAGCTGTTTTTT

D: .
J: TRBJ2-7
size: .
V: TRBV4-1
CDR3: CASSQDPIDGGSYEQYF
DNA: TGCGCCAGCAGCCAAGACCCCATTGATGGGGGCTCCTACGAGCAGTACTTC

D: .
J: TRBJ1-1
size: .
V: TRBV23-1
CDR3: CASSRRTEAFF
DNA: TGCGCCAGCAGTCGTCGCACTGAAGCTTTCTTT

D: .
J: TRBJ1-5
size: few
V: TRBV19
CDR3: CASRATGNQPQHF
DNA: TGTGCCAGTAGGGCAACAGGAAATCAGCCCCAGCATTTT

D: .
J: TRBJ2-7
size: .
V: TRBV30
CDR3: CALRQSAYEQYF
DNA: TGTGCCCTACGACAGTCAGCCTACGAGCAGTACTTC

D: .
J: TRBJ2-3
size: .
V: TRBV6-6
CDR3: CASSFGTGYTDTQYF
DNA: TGTGCCAGCAGTTTCGGGACGGGCTACACAGATACGCAGTATTTT

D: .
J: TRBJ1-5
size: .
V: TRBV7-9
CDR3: CASSLREWDSQHF
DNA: TGTGCCAGCAGCTTGAGAGAGTGGGATTCCCAGCATTTT

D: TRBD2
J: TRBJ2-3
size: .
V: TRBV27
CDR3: CASSSLAGYSTDTQYF
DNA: TGTGCCAGCAGTTCCCTAGCGGGGTATAGCACAGATACGCAGTATTTT

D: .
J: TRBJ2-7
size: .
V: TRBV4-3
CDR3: CASSQDYGYEQYF
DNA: TGCGCCAGCAGCCAAGATTACGGTTACGAGCAGTACTTC

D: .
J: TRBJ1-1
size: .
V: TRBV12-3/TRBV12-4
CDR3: CASTRGFVGAFF
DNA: TGTGCCAGCACCCGGGGTTTCGTAGGAGCTTTCTTT

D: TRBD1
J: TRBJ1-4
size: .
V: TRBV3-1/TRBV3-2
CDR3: CASSQVGQGNRKLFF
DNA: TGTGCCAGCAGCCAAGTAGGACAGGGTAACCGAAAACTGTTTTTT

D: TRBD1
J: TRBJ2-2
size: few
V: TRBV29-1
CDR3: CSVVPGQGFTGELFF
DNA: TGCAGCGTTGTTCCGGGACAGGGATTCACCGGGGAGCTGTTTTTT

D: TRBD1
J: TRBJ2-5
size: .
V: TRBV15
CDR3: CATSRAGTGGKETQYF
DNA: TGTGCCACCAGCAGAGCCGGGACAGGGGGAAAAGAGACCCAGTACTTC

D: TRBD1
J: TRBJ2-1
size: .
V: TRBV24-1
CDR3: CATSDRRTGAEQFF
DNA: TGTGCCACCAGTGACCGACGGACAGGGGCTGAGCAGTTCTTC

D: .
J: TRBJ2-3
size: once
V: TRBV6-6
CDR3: CASIGFTDTQYF
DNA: TGTGCCAGCATCGGTTTCACAGATACGCAGTATTTT

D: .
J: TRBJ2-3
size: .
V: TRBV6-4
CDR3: CASSDSRTFNTDTQYF
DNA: TGTGCCAGCAGTGACTCGAGAACTTTCAACACAGATACGCAGTATTTT

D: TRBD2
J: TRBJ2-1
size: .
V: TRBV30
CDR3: CAWDPGLANNEQFF
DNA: TGTGCCTGGGACCCGGGACTAGCGAACAATGAGCAGTTCTTC

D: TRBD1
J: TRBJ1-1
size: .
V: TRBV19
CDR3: CASSAGRGRGGNTEAFF
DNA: TGTGCCAGTAGTGCAGGCAGGGGGCGCGGTGGGAACACTGAAGCTTTCTTT

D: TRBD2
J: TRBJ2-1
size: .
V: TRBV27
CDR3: CASSFTGLAGGNNNEQFF
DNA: TGTGCCAGCAGTTTTACTGGACTAGCGGGAGGGAATAACAATGAGCAGTTCTTC

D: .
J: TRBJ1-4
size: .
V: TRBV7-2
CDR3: CASQDLAGIGKLFF
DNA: TGTGCCAGCCAGGATCTGGCGGGGATTGGAAAACTGTTTTTT

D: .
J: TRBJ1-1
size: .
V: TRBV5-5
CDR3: CASSSLQVTEAFF
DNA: TGTGCCAGCAGCTCGCTCCAGGTCACTGAAGCTTTCTTT

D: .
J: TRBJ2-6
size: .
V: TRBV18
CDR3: CASSPSEGAGANVLTF
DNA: TGTGCCAGCTCACCAAGTGAGGGGGCTGGGGCCAACGTCCTGACTTTC

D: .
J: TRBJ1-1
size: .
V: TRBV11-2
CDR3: CASSSTRGSTEAFF
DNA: TGTGCCAGCAGCTCAACCCGAGGTAGCACTGAAGCTTTCTTT

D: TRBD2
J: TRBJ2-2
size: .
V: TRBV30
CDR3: CAWARLAYTGELFF
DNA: TGTGCCTGGGCCCGACTAGCGTACACCGGGGAGCTGTTTTTT

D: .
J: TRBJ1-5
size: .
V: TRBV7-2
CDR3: CASSIRYSNQPQHF
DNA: TGTGCCAGCAGCATCCGGTATAGCAATCAGCCCCAGCATTTT

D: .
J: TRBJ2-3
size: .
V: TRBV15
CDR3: CATSRDLADTQYF
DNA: TGTGCCACCAGCAGGGACCTCGCCGATACGCAGTATTTT

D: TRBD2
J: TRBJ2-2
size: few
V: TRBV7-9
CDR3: CASSPQRERYTGELFF
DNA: TGTGCCAGCAGCCCCCAGCGGGAGAGGTACACCGGGGAGCTGTTTTTT

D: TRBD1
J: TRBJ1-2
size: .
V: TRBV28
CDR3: CASSPLQQGANNYGYTF
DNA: TGTGCCAGCAGTCCTCTCCAACAGGGGGCCAATAACTATGGCTACACCTTC

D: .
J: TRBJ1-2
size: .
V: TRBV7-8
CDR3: CASSLSMTVTHGYTF
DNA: TGTGCCAGCAGCTTATCTATGACAGTTACCCATGGCTACACCTTC

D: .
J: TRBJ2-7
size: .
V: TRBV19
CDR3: CATRTDLEQYF
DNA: TGTGCCACCAGGACCGACCTCGAGCAGTACTTC

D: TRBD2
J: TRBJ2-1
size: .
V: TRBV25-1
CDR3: CASSPSGSYNEQFF
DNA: TGTGCCAGCAGCCCTAGCGGGAGTTACAATGAGCAGTTCTTC

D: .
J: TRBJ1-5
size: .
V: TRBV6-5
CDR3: CASRTGLDSNQPQHF
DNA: TGTGCCAGCAGGACGGGACTCGATAGCAATCAGCCCCAGCATTTT

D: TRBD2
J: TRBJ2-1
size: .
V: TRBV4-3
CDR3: CASSQETPSGSSYNEQFF
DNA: TGCGCCAGCAGCCAAGAAACCCCCAGCGGGAGCTCCTACAATGAGCAGTTCTTC